This entry lists 10 T cell receptor beta chains sequenced from one sample in a study of Tregs in tolerant kidney transplant recipients (dated by TCRdb to about 2019). What this sample's time point label stands for: blood sample drawn before combined kidney and bone marrow transplant. Library method: the immunoSEQ multiplex PCR assay. TCRdb limited this immuneACCESS table to in-frame rearrangements with V and J called. A share of clones is missing; checked studies link under half to unresolved V genes, and the rest is unexplained. A total of around 98,000 clones appear in this sample, approximately 93% of them only once. The top ten hold approximately 0.48% of the sample. The material sequenced was CD4+ T cells from blood, taken before the transplant. Source of these receptors: a human donor who received a combined kidney and bone marrow transplant.

The chain has TRBV12-5 and TRBJ2-5, with 7 bases lining up with TRBD1. J lost 5 bases, V lost 7 bases, and 10 bases had no gene match. The CDR3 sequence is 14 residues long. Germline CDR1 is LGHNT and CDR2 is FRNRAP. As DNA, the CDR3 is TGTGCTAGTGCCCAAACGACAGGGCGGGAGACCCAGTACTTC. Amino acid sequence: CASAQTTGRETQYF.

This clone was recorded a few times. The chain uses TRBV4-1 and TRBJ2-4; 10 bases line up with TRBD1. CDR1 and CDR2 from the germline V gene are MGHRA and YSYEKL. This CDR3 region has 15 residues. V gave up 8 bases and J gave up 1 base; unmatched junction bases: 5. DNA for the CDR3: TGCGCCAGCGAACCGGGACAGGGGGCCAAAAACATTCAGTACTTC. Translated, it gives CASEPGQGAKNIQYF.

The rearrangement links TRBV7-3 to TRBJ2-2; 7 nucleotides match TRBD2. The V segment lost 5 bases and the J segment 4 bases; nucleotides outside the gene matches: 10. CDR3 length: 16 residues. CDR1 is SGHTA, CDR2 FQGTGA, per germline. Here the CDR3 reads CASSPGGGFGTGELFF. CDR3 sequence (DNA): TGTGCCAGCAGCCCCGGGGGAGGGTTTGGCACCGGGGAGCTGTTTTTT.

V gene TRBV25-1 combines with J gene TRBJ2-2; 12 bases line up with TRBD2. The CDR3 loop spans 16 amino acids. V was clipped by 5 bases and J by 3 bases; unmatched bases: 4. CDR1 MGHDK and CDR2 SYGVNS come from the germline V gene. CDR3 protein: CASSRTSGTYTGELFF. Written as DNA, the CDR3 is TGTGCCAGCAGTCGGACTAGCGGGACGTACACCGGGGAGCTGTTTTTT. The full variable domain, its missing parts supplied by reference TRBV25-1 and TRBJ2-2, is EADIYQTPRYLVIGTGKKITLECSQTMGHDKMYWYQQDPGMELHLIHYSYGVNSTEKGDLSSESTVSRIRTEHFPLTLESARPSHTSQYLCASSRTSGTYTGELFFGEGSRLTVL.

To note about this clone: At the DNA level, this CDR3 is encoded by other sequences in the same sample as well. The chain recombines TRBV27 with TRBJ1-6; perhaps TRBD1 as D (5 bases). The CDR3 sequence is 14 residues long. Trimming took off 3 bases at V and 8 bases at J, with 11 bases between the two ends. CDR1 is MNHEY and CDR2 is SMNVEV in the germline V gene (reference sequence). The CDR3 DNA follows: TGTGCCAGCAGTTTCCAGGGTGGGTATTCACCCCTCCACTTT. The encoded protein is CASSFQGGYSPLHF.

This chain uses TRBV5-6 with TRBJ1-2; D remains ambiguous. The germline V and J ends were trimmed by 5 bases and 5 bases, with 13 bases remaining between them. This CDR3 has 13 amino acids. The germline V gene encodes CDR1 SGHDT and CDR2 YYEEEE. CDR3 loop: CASSSTPRYGYTF. CDR3 bases: TGTGCCAGCAGTTCGACACCTCGGTATGGCTACACCTTC.

The rearrangement uses TRBV11-2 and TRBJ2-7; 10 nucleotides match TRBD1. V trimming: 8 bases; J trimming: 2 bases; junction bases outside the gene matches: 15. The CDR3 sequence is 17 residues long. CDR1 and CDR2 from the germline V gene are SGHAT and FQNNGV. CDR3 amino acids: CASSTPGWDRGAYEQYF. CDR3 in DNA: TGTGCCAGCTCGACCCCAGGTTGGGACAGGGGAGCCTACGAGCAGTACTTC. The variable domain in full, completed from reference TRBV11-2 and TRBJ2-7, reads EAGVAQSPRYKIIEKRQSVAFWCNPISGHATLYWYQQILGQGPKLLIQFQNNGVVDDSQLPKDRFSAERLKGVDSTLKIQPAKLEDSAVYLCASSTPGWDRGAYEQYFGPGTRLTVT.

This chain joins TRBV6-1 and TRBJ1-2; D uncertain. Trimming cost V 4 bases and J 4 bases, with 7 bases left between them. There are 12 residues in the CDR3. Germline V gene lookup returns CDR1 MNHNS and CDR2 SASEGT. The CDR3 nucleotides read TGTGCCAGCAGTGCCTACCTCTATGGCTACACCTTC. This encodes CASSAYLYGYTF.

This rearrangement joins TRBV18 to TRBJ2-7; 11 bases align to TRBD1. This CDR3 spans 14 amino acids. Germline CDR1 reads KGHSH; CDR2 reads LQKENI. The V and J ends lost 3 bases and 4 bases, in that order; junction bases with no gene match: 2. Here the CDR3 reads CASSPGQGVYEQYF. As DNA, the CDR3 is TGTGCCAGCTCACCGGGACAGGGGGTTTACGAGCAGTACTTC.

The chain uses TRBV19 and TRBJ2-3, with D tentatively TRBD2 (5 bases). Germline V gives CDR1 LNHDA, CDR2 SQIVND (reference sequence). This CDR3 comprises 17 residues. Trimming stripped 2 bases from V and 9 bases from J, with 24 bases between. CDR3 loop: CASSIWSFAVRERTQYF. DNA of the CDR3: TGTGCCAGTAGTATATGGTCCTTTGCCGTCCGGGAAAGGACGCAGTATTTT.